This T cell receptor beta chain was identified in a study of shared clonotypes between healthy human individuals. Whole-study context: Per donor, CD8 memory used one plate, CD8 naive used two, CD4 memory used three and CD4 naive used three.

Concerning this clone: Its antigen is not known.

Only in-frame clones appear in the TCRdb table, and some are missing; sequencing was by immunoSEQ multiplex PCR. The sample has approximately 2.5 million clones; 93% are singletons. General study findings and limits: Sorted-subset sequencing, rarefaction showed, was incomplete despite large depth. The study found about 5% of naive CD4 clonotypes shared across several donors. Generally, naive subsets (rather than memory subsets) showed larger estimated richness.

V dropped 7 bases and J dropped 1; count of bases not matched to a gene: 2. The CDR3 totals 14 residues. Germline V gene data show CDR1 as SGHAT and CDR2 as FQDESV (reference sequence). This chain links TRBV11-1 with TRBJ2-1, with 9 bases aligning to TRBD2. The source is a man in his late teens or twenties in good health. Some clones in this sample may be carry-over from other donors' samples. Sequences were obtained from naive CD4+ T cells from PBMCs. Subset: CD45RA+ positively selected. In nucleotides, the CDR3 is TGTGCCAGCATAGCGGGAGTATCCTACAATGAGCAGTTCTTC. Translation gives CASIAGVSYNEQFF. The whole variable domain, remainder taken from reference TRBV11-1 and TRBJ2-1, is EAEVAQSPRYKITEKSQAVAFWCDPISGHATLYWYRQILGQGPELLVQFQDESVVDDSQLPKDRFSAERLKGVDSTLKIQPAELGDSAMYLCASIAGVSYNEQFFGPGTRLTVL.